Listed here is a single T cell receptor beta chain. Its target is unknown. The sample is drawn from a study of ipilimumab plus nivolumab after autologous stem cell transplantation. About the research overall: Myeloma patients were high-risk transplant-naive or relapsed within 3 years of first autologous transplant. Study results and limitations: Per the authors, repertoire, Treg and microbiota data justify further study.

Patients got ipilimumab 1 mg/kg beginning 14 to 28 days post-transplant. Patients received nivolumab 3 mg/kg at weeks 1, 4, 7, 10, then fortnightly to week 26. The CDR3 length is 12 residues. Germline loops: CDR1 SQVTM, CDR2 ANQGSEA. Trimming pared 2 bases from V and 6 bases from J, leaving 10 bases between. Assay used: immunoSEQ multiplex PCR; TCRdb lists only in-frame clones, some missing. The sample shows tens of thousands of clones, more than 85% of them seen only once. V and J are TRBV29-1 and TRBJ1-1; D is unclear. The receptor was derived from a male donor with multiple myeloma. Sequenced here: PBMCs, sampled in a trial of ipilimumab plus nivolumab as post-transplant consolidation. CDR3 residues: CSVEISRAEAFF. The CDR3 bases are TGCAGCGTTGAAATCAGCCGGGCTGAAGCTTTCTTT.